This entry concerns a single TCR beta chain. Germline V gene data show CDR1 as MNHEY and CDR2 as SMNVEV (reference sequence). V shed 5 bases and J 3 bases; nucleotides not matched to a gene: 9. The CDR3 spans 15 residues. The data are from a study of blood T cell repertoires in COVID-19. In the original processing: Reference gene primers were amplified, and this amplification served to estimate nucleated cell counts. Sequenced by immunoSEQ multiplex PCR; TCRdb stores in-frame clones only, minus some. V, J and clone size are those of that table, while D and trimming were read from the DNA. The sample consists of some 160,000 clones, around 90% of them appearing once. Recruited during active infection, patients (from Seattle) were subsequently followed longitudinally.

V is TRBV27 and J is TRBJ2-7, with 8 bases that match TRBD2. The TCR sequence derives from a woman of 80 years or more with COVID-19, enrolled during active disease. The sequencing sample was made of peripheral blood. The CDR3 region has the DNA TGTGCCAGCAGTAGGGGTAGGACTAGCTACTACGAGCAGTACTTC. Translated, it gives CASSRGRTSYYEQYF.